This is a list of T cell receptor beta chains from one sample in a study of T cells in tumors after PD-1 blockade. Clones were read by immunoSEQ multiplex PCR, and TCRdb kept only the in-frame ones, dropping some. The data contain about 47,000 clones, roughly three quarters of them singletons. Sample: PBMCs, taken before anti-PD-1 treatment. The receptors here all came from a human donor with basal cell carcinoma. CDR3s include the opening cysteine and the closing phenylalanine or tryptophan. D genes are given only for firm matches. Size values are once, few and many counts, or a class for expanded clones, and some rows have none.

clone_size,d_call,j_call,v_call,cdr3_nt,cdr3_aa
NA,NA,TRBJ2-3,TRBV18,TGTGCCAGCTCACCGGAACGGGTTGCAGATACGCAGTATTTT,CASSPERVADTQYF
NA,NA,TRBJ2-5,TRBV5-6,TGTGCCAGCAGCTTACAGGGAGAGTACCAAGAGACCCAGTACTTC,CASSLQGEYQETQYF
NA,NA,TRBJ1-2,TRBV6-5,TGTGCCAGCAGTACAGGGTATGGCTACACCTTC,CASSTGYGYTF
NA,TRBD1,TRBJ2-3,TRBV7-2,TGTGCCAGCAGCCTCGGGACAGGGCTTTCCACAGATACGCAGTATTTT,CASSLGTGLSTDTQYF
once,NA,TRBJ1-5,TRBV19,TGTGCCAGTAAAGGAACAGTACCTAATCAGCCCCAGCATTTT,CASKGTVPNQPQHF
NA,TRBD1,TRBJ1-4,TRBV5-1,TGCGCCAGCAGCTTGGAGGGGGGCGACAGGGGCCCAAAGAATGAAAAACTGTTTTTT,CASSLEGGDRGPKNEKLFF
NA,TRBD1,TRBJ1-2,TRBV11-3,TGTGCCAGCAGCCCCGACCGACAGGGGAGGTACTATGGCTACACCTTC,CASSPDRQGRYYGYTF
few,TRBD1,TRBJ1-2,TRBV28,TGTGCCAGCAGTTTTATTGACAGGGGGTATGGCTACACCTTC,CASSFIDRGYGYTF
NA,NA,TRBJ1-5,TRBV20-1,TGCAGTGCTAGTCCCCGAGGTCCCAATCAGCCCCAGCATTTT,CSASPRGPNQPQHF
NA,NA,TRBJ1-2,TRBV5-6,TGTGCCAGCAGCTCCAGGGTGGGGGGCTACACCTTC,CASSSRVGGYTF
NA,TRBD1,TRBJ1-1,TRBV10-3,TGTGCCATCAGTGGGACAGGACTGAACACTGAAGCTTTCTTT,CAISGTGLNTEAFF
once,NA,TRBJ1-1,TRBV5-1,TGCGCCAGCAGCTTGATCCCGGGAGGGAATACTGAAGCTTTCTTT,CASSLIPGGNTEAFF
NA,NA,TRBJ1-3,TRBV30,TGTGCCTGGAGGGGGATGGGAGGTGGAAACACCATATATTTT,CAWRGMGGGNTIYF
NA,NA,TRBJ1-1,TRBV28,TGTGCCAGCAGCCGTACTCGCAGGACTGAAGCTTTCTTT,CASSRTRRTEAFF
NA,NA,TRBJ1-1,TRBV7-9,TGTGCCAGCAGCTTAGCGGGGGGAAAGAGCACTGAAGCTTTCTTT,CASSLAGGKSTEAFF
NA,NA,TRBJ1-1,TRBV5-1,TGCGCCAGCAGCTTGGCGGGTCGGGGGCAGAACACTGAAGCTTTCTTT,CASSLAGRGQNTEAFF
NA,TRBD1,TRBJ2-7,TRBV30,TGTGCCTGGAGTGCTATCTCGGACAGGCGCGAGCAGTACTTC,CAWSAISDRREQYF
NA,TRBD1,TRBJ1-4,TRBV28,TGTGCCAGCCGTTCGACAGGGAGGAATGAAAAACTGTTTTTT,CASRSTGRNEKLFF
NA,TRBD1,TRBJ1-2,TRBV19,TGTGCCAGTAGTTCAGGACAGGGGTCAAACTATGGCTACACCTTC,CASSSGQGSNYGYTF
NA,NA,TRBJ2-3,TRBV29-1,TGCAGCGTGATGCCCGGGGATACGCAGTATTTT,CSVMPGDTQYF
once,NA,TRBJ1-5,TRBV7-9,TGTGCCAGCAGCTTAGATGAGGCCCAGCCCCAGCATTTT,CASSLDEAQPQHF
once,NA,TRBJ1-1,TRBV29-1,TGCAGCGTCGCCCTGGTGAACACTGAAGCTTTCTTT,CSVALVNTEAFF
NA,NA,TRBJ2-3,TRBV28,TGTGCCAGCAGTACCCCAACAGATACGCAGTATTTT,CASSTPTDTQYF
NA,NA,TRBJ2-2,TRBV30,TGTGCCTGGAGTGCCCTCCGGGGCGCAGGGAAGCTGTTTTTT,CAWSALRGAGKLFF
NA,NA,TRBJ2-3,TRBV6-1,TGTGCCAGCAGTGAAGGGGCACTAGGAAATACGCAGTATTTT,CASSEGALGNTQYF
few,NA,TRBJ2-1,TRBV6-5,TGTGCCAGCAGCTCGACAAAGACCTACAATGAGCAGTTCTTC,CASSSTKTYNEQFF
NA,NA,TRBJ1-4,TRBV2,TGTGCCAGCAGTGAACTAGGGGCACCGGGCGGGGAAAAACTGTTTTTT,CASSELGAPGGEKLFF
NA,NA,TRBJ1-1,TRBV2,TGTGCCAGCACACCGGAGGACTCAAAGAACACTGAAGCTTTCTTT,CASTPEDSKNTEAFF
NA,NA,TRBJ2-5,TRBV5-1,TGCGCCAGCAGCCCAAGGGTAGGAGCTAATGTGGGGGAGACCCAGTACTTC,CASSPRVGANVGETQYF
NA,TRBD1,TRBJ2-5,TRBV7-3,TGTGCCAGCAGCCCGGGACAGGCCCCCAGAAGGGAGACCCAGTACTTC,CASSPGQAPRRETQYF
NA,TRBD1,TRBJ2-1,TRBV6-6,TGTGCCAGCAGTCCCAGGACAGGGGGGTACAATGAGCAGTTCTTC,CASSPRTGGYNEQFF
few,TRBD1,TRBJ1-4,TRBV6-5,TGTGCCAGCAGTTCCCTGGGACAGCCTTATGAAAAACTGTTTTTT,CASSSLGQPYEKLFF
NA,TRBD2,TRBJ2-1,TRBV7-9,TGTGCCAGCAGCTTAGCCGCGGGAGAATCCTACAATGAGCAGTTCTTC,CASSLAAGESYNEQFF
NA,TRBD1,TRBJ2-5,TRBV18,TGTGCCAGCTCACCGGGCACAGGGGAAAGGGGGACCCAGTACTTC,CASSPGTGERGTQYF
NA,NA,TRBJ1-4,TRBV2,TGTGCCAGCAGTGAGGCAGGGTACGGTGAAAAACTGTTTTTT,CASSEAGYGEKLFF
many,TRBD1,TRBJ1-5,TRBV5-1,TGCGCCAGCAGCTTGGGCGGGACAGGGGGTGGTCAGCCCCAGCATTTT,CASSLGGTGGGQPQHF
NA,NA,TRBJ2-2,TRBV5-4,TGTGCCAGCAGCTTGAGTAAGGGGAACACCGGGGAGCTGTTTTTT,CASSLSKGNTGELFF
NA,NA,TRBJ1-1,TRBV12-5,TGTGCTAGTGGTTTCGTCCGGACTGAAGCTTTCTTT,CASGFVRTEAFF
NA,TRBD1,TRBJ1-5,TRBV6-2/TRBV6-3,TGTGCCAGCAGTCACGGGGGGAGGGGGCATCAGCCCCAGCATTTT,CASSHGGRGHQPQHF
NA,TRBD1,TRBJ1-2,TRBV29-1,TGCAGCGTTGATAGAACAGGGGCCTCCTATGGCTACACCTTC,CSVDRTGASYGYTF
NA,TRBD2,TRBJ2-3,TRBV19,TGTGCCAGTAGTGTTAGCGGGAGGGCCTTTTTCGGGTCCCGCACAGATACGCAGTATTTT,CASSVSGRAFFGSRTDTQYF
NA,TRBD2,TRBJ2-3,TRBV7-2,TGTGCCAGCAGCGCAAGCGGGGCCCGCACAGATACGCAGTATTTT,CASSASGARTDTQYF
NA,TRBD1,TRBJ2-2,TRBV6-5,TGTGCCAGCAGTCGGACAGGCGGGGAGCTGTTTTTT,CASSRTGGELFF
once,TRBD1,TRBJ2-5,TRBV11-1,TGTGCCAGCAGCTTAGCGGGGACAGTCGAAGAGACCCAGTACTTC,CASSLAGTVEETQYF
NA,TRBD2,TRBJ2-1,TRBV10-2,TGCGCCAGCAGTGTGACTAGCGGGAGGTCAGAGCAGTTCTTC,CASSVTSGRSEQFF
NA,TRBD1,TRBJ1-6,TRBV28,TGTGCCAGCAGTCCCGGGACAGGGGGTAATTCACCCCTCCACTTT,CASSPGTGGNSPLHF
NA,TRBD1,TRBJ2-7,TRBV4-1,TGCGCCAGCAGCCTAGGACAGGGGTACGAGCAGTACTTC,CASSLGQGYEQYF
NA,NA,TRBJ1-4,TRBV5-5,TGTGCCAGCAGAGGGGAAAAACTGTTTTTT,CASRGEKLFF
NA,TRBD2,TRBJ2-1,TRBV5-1,TGCGCCAGCAGCCAAACTAGCGGGTGGAGCTCCTACAATGAGCAGTTCTTC,CASSQTSGWSSYNEQFF
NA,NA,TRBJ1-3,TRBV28,TGTGCCAGCAGTAGACGGAACTCTGGAAACACCATATATTTT,CASSRRNSGNTIYF
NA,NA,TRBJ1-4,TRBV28,TGTGCCAGCAGTTTTAGCTGGGATAAACTGTTTTTT,CASSFSWDKLFF
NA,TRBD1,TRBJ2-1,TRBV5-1,TGCGCCAGCAGCTCACTAGAGGACAGGGGGGGTATTGAGCAGTTCTTC,CASSSLEDRGGIEQFF
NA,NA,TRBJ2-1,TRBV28,TGTGCCAGCAGTAAATCTCTTGGCCCCTACAATGAGCAGTTCTTC,CASSKSLGPYNEQFF